These 25 T cell receptor beta chains were sequenced from one sample in a study of T cell repertoires in cytomegalovirus infection. TCRdb called the reads again in MiXCR, with one record for every CDR3 protein. The repertoire holds over 45,000 distinct CDR3 sequences, with more than 15% as singletons. No antigen has been assigned to these receptors. Material: CD8+ T cells from cultured PBMCs, obtained from culture after CMV antigen stimulation. These receptors were taken from a human donor in good health (CMV status not recorded). Some clones in this sample may be carry-over from other donors' samples.

The chain uses TRBV6-2 or TRBV6-3 and TRBJ2-1, with 7 bases identical to TRBD2. The CDR3 is 15 residues long. CDR1 is MNHEY and CDR2 is SVGEGT in the germline V gene. Trimming at V came to 2 bases and at J to 8 bases, leaving 9 bases not matched to a gene. The CDR3 DNA sequence: TGTGCCAGCAGTTACAGGCTAGCGGACGTCGATGAGCAGTTCTTC. Translating gives CASSYRLADVDEQFF.

The rearrangement joins TRBV28 to TRBJ1-5; D is possibly TRBD1 (6 bases). V shed 5 bases and J shed 1 base, with 18 bases lying between them. This CDR3 spans 17 amino acids. Germline CDR1 is MDHEN and CDR2 is SYDVKM. In DNA, the CDR3 is TGTGCCAGCAGTCGTGAATATCAGGGGACAAGCAATCAGCCCCAGCATTTT. Translated, it gives CASSREYQGTSNQPQHF.

This clonotype has a handful of counts. The CDR3 sequence: CASSGRDRGYEQYF. The CDR3 DNA follows: TGTGCCAGCAGTGGGCGGGACAGAGGCTACGAGCAGTACTTC. The chain joins TRBV28 to TRBJ2-7, with a weak D call TRBD1 (7 bases). The CDR3 extends over 14 amino acids. Germline CDR1 reads MDHEN; CDR2 reads SYDVKM. Trimming shortened V by 5 bases and J by 3 bases, and 14 bases separated the two germline ends.

This clonotype has a count of ten or more. J is TRBJ1-5 and V is TRBV28, with 7 bases fitting TRBD1. The CDR3 covers 15 residues. The V gene's germline CDR1 is MDHEN and CDR2 SYDVKM. Germline trimming cut 3 bases from V and 3 bases from J; bases unmatched to any gene: 5. CDR3 in DNA: TGTGCCAGCAGTTTGGGGGACAGCTTCAATCAGCCCCAGCATTTT. This codes for CASSLGDSFNQPQHF.

The V and J genes are TRBV7-9 and TRBJ1-2; perhaps TRBD1 as D (5 bases). CDR1 is SEHNR, CDR2 FQNEAQ, per germline (reference sequence). V was cut by 3 bases and J by 0 bases, with 11 bases left in between. CDR3 length: 15 residues. In nucleotides, the CDR3 is TGTGCCAGCAGCTTGGGCACAGGTTCTAACTATGGCTACACCTTC. The encoded protein is CASSLGTGSNYGYTF. The full variable domain, in which reference TRBV7-9 and TRBJ1-2 provide the parts outside the CDR3, is DTGVSQNPRHKITKRGQNVTFRCDPISEHNRLYWYRQTLGQGPEFLTYFQNEAQLEKSRLLSDRFSAERPKGSFSTLEIQRTEQGDSAMYLCASSLGTGSNYGYTFGSGTRLTVV.

This chain connects TRBV27 to TRBJ2-7; TRBD1 matches at 7 bases. Losses at the gene ends were 0 bases for V and 3 bases for J; bases not matched to a gene: 2. CDR3 length: 14 amino acids. Germline values: CDR1 MNHEY, CDR2 SMNVEV (reference sequence). In DNA form, the CDR3 reads TGTGCCAGCAGTTTATCGACAGGGTACTACGAGCAGTACTTC. It is translated as CASSLSTGYYEQYF.

This rearrangement joins TRBV7-8 to TRBJ1-5; the D is unclear. This CDR3 is 16 amino acids long. Germline CDR1 SGHVS, CDR2 FQNEAQ. V was cut by 2 bases and J by 7 bases, with 18 bases left in between. The CDR3 here is CASSLRPAGLGQPQHF. The CDR3 nucleotides are TGTGCCAGCAGCTTAAGGCCGGCGGGTTTAGGGCAGCCCCAGCATTTT. Full variable domain (missing parts from reference TRBV7-8 and TRBJ1-5): GAGVSQSPRYKVAKRGQDVALRCDPISGHVSLFWYQQALGQGPEFLTYFQNEAQLDKSGLPSDRFFAERPEGSVSTLKIQRTQQEDSAVYLCASSLRPAGLGQPQHFGDGTRLSIL.

This clonotype has more than one count but fewer than ten. The chain joins TRBV4-1 to TRBJ2-1, with D maybe TRBD1 (6 bases). The germline V gene has CDR1 MGHRA and CDR2 YSYEKL. Trimming took off 5 bases at V and 7 bases at J, with 18 bases between the two ends. There are 15 residues in the CDR3. DNA for the CDR3: TGCGCCAGCAGCACTAATTACCAGGGGCAGAATGAGCAGTTCTTC. Protein product: CASSTNYQGQNEQFF.

The rearrangement uses TRBV11-2 and TRBJ2-2; TRBD2 aligns across 9 bases. J lost 5 bases, V lost 5 bases, and 6 bases had no gene match. CDR1 is SGHAT, CDR2 FQNNGV, per germline. This CDR3 comprises 15 residues. CDR3 sequence: CASSGAGGRTGELFF. For the CDR3, the DNA is TGTGCCAGCAGCGGAGCGGGGGGTCGGACCGGGGAGCTGTTTTTT.

The gene calls are TRBV15 and TRBJ2-1; D tentatively fits TRBD1 or TRBD2 (6 bases each). V was trimmed by 5 bases and J by 5 bases, leaving 13 bases between them. The CDR3 has 14 amino acids. CDR1 LNHNV and CDR2 YYDKDF come from the germline V gene (reference sequence). CDR3: CATSDPGAHNEQFF. For the CDR3, the DNA is TGTGCCACCAGCGACCCGGGGGCCCACAATGAGCAGTTCTTC.

The J gene is TRBJ2-1, the V gene TRBV9; D tentatively fits TRBD1 or TRBD2 (5 bases each). Per germline, CDR1 SGDLS and CDR2 YYNGEE. V lost 2 bases and J 0 bases, leaving 15 bases between the germline ends. The CDR3 runs 17 residues. The CDR3 region is CASSVSGAESSYNEQFF. The CDR3 DNA follows: TGTGCCAGCAGCGTCTCCGGGGCCGAGAGCTCCTACAATGAGCAGTTCTTC.

This clonotype was picked up a small number of times. This chain uses TRBV7-2 with TRBJ2-1; possibly TRBD1 or TRBD2 for D (7 bases each). The length of the CDR3 is 18 residues. Germline lookup yields CDR1 SGHTA and CDR2 FQGNSA. The V gene lost 6 bases and the J gene lost 0 bases, with 21 bases spanning the gap. DNA for the CDR3: TGTGCCAGCAGGGGGGTAGCAGGGGGAGGGACCTCCTACAATGAGCAGTTCTTC. Residues: CASRGVAGGGTSYNEQFF.

The chain has TRBV7-3 and TRBJ2-2, with D maybe TRBD2 (5 bases). Trimming took off 4 bases at V and 4 bases at J, with 16 bases between the two ends. The CDR3 sequence is 16 residues long. In germline, CDR1 is SGHTA, CDR2 FQGTGA. The DNA of the CDR3 is TGTGCCAGCAGCTCCGGGGTCGGGGTTTTCACCGGGGAGCTGTTTTTT. Encoded protein: CASSSGVGVFTGELFF.

This clonotype has ten or more counts. V and J are TRBV7-8 and TRBJ2-7; 11 bases map to TRBD2. Germline values: CDR1 SGHVS, CDR2 FQNEAQ. The CDR3 extends over 17 amino acids. J was trimmed by 3 bases and V by 1 base; bases with no gene match: 8. CDR3 in DNA: TGTGCCAGCAGCTTAGTAGTAGCGGGAGGGAACATCTACGAGCAGTACTTC. Translating gives CASSLVVAGGNIYEQYF.

Only a few counts were recorded for this clonotype. The chain carries TRBV9 and TRBJ2-7; perhaps TRBD2 as D (7 bases). Trimming stripped 3 bases from V and 0 bases from J, with 10 bases between. From germline, CDR1 is SGDLS and CDR2 YYNGEE. CDR3 size: 14 residues. Here the CDR3 DNA reads TGTGCCAGCAGCGAGGGGGGGAGCTCCTACGAGCAGTACTTC. Translating it yields CASSEGGSSYEQYF.

This rearrangement joins TRBV10-2 to TRBJ2-4, with 11 positions matching TRBD1. This CDR3 is built from 14 residues. Germline V CDR1 and CDR2: WSHSY, SAAADI. V was clipped by 7 bases and J by 9 bases; unmatched bases: 8. CDR3 bases: TGCGCCAGCAAGCCGGGGACAGGGGGATCCATTCAGTACTTC. It is translated as CASKPGTGGSIQYF.

The chain employs TRBV10-1 and TRBJ2-1, with 8 bases that match TRBD2. Germline-derived CDR1 and CDR2 are WNHNN and SYGVQD (reference sequence). The CDR3 contains 16 residues. Germline trimming cut 2 bases from V and 7 bases from J; bases unmatched to any gene: 10. The CDR3 nucleotides read TGCGCCAGCAGTGAGATACGGCGGGAGGATAGGAATGAGCAGTTCTTC. This encodes CASSEIRREDRNEQFF.

The chain links TRBV7-2 to TRBJ2-7; D is unclear. The CDR3 extends over 15 amino acids. V lost 2 bases, J lost 2 bases, and 13 bases lay in between. The germline V gene has CDR1 SGHTA and CDR2 FQGNSA. As DNA, the CDR3 is TGTGCCAGCAGCTTATTCCTAGACGCCACCTACGAGCAGTACTTC. It is translated as CASSLFLDATYEQYF.

This clonotype came up a few times. This sequence joins TRBV11-1 and TRBJ2-1; 8 bases align to TRBD2. The CDR3 consists of 14 residues. Trimming cost V 4 bases and J 6 bases; bases outside gene matches: 5. CDR1 SGHAT and CDR2 FQDESV come from the germline V gene (reference sequence). The CDR3 is CASSSTGGGNEQFF. CDR3 DNA: TGTGCCAGCAGCTCGACCGGGGGGGGCAATGAGCAGTTCTTC.

The V call is TRBV6-5, the J call TRBJ2-3, with D possibly TRBD2 on 5 matching bases. CDR3 length equals 16 residues. CDR1 is MNHEY and CDR2 is SVGAGI in the germline V gene. V was shortened by 6 bases and J by 3 bases, with 19 bases between the two germline ends. The CDR3 DNA sequence: TGTGCCAGCAGCACCGGACTTAGCCGATTGACAGATACGCAGTATTTT. It is translated as CASSTGLSRLTDTQYF.

The chain is built from TRBV4-1 and TRBJ1-1, with a tentative D call TRBD1 (5 bases). Per germline, CDR1 MGHRA and CDR2 YSYEKL. The CDR3 runs 12 residues. Trimming removed 8 bases from V and 1 base from J, with 8 bases in between. CDR3 DNA sequence: TGCGCCAGCCGAGGGGAGAACACTGAAGCTTTCTTT. It yields the protein CASRGENTEAFF.

The rearrangement uses TRBV7-8 and TRBJ2-1; 15 bases are a match to TRBD2. The V segment lost 5 bases and the J segment 9 bases; nucleotides outside the gene matches: 8. Germline V gene lookup returns CDR1 SGHVS and CDR2 FQNEAQ. This CDR3 comprises 16 residues. CDR3 region: CASSTRTSGGAGEQFF. In nucleotides, the CDR3 is TGTGCCAGCAGCACGCGGACTAGCGGGGGGGCAGGTGAGCAGTTCTTC.

This clonotype was recorded many times. CDR3 in amino acids: CASSVTGEQYF. In DNA, the CDR3 is TGTGCCAGCAGCGTAACAGGGGAGCAGTACTTC. This chain links TRBV7-9 with TRBJ2-7; a weak D match, TRBD1 (6 bases). The CDR3 runs 11 residues. Germline V lookup: CDR1 SEHNR, CDR2 FQNEAQ (reference sequence). V lost 5 bases and J lost 7, with 9 bases in between.

This clonotype was picked up a small number of times. This chain connects TRBV4-3 to TRBJ2-2; TRBD1 is a possible D gene (5 bases). Germline assignment: CDR1 LGHNA and CDR2 YSLEER. Trimming pared 0 bases from V and 2 bases from J, leaving 13 bases between. The CDR3 totals 17 residues. CDR3 protein: CASSQDAPGSNTGELFF. CDR3 bases: TGCGCCAGCAGCCAAGATGCACCAGGGTCTAACACCGGGGAGCTGTTTTTT.

Notes on this clonotype: One end of the junction does not line up with germline, which may come from a read error. The V call is TRBV7-6, the J call TRBJ2-3, with unresolved D. This CDR3 comprises 15 residues. Germline loops: CDR1 SGHVS, CDR2 FNYEAQ. The chain's CDR3 is CASSSYAGPADTQYF. The CDR3, as DNA: TGTGCTAGCAGCTCATATGCCGGGCCTGCGGATACGCAGTATTTT.